This T cell receptor beta chain is from a study of cytomegalovirus exposure and HLA in healthy donors. Details on this clone: Its antigen is not identified.

Regarding the study as a whole: The study listed 150 to 200 cytomegalovirus-associated TCR beta chains. Presence/absence comparisons presumed near-even sequencing depth among donors.

From germline, CDR1 is MDHEN and CDR2 SYDVKM. CDR3 length: 14 amino acids. The V segment lost 6 bases and the J segment 9 bases; nucleotides outside the gene matches: 8. Researchers ran the PCR with 60 Vbeta and 13 Jbeta primers. Libraries were prepared by immunoSEQ multiplex PCR; TCRdb keeps only in-frame clonotypes and omits some of them. There are 150,000 to 200,000 clones in the sample, with 2.1% held by the top ten. The chain has TRBV28 and TRBJ1-5, with 10 bases lining up with TRBD1. The receptor's source is a young man in good health and CMV-seronegative. The sample comprised PBMCs. CDR3 sequence: CASSPDRGRGPQHF. CDR3 DNA sequence: TGTGCCAGCAGCCCAGACAGGGGGCGGGGGCCCCAGCATTTT.